This TCR beta chain was identified during a study of cytomegalovirus exposure and HLA in healthy donors. Looking at the study overall: Among 150 million to 200 million T cells, an earlier analysis found 117 million unique TCR beta sequences.

The donors gave bone marrow, and they were healthy. V was cut by 4 bases and J by 13 bases, with 11 bases left in between. Germline lookup yields CDR1 LNHDA and CDR2 SQIVND (reference sequence). The CDR3 runs to 12 residues. This PCR relied on a set of 60 Vbeta primers and 13 Jbeta primers. Using immunoSEQ multiplex PCR, the repertoire was profiled, and TCRdb retains in-frame clones only, with some absent. The table records under 150,000 clones, 73% of them present only once. The sequence derives from a woman aged 40-49 years in good health and CMV-seronegative. The chain employs TRBV19 and TRBJ1-6; D gene ambiguous. The sample was PBMCs. For the CDR3, the DNA is TGTGCCAGTAGTAACAGCCCCTCTCCCCTCCACTTT. This encodes CASSNSPSPLHF.